This T cell receptor beta chain was recovered during a study of cytomegalovirus exposure and HLA in healthy donors. The wider study: From donors who were HLA-typed, an early data release held around 85 million unique TCRs.

Germline V gives CDR1 MDHEN, CDR2 SYDVKM. The CDR3 covers 15 residues. V gave up 3 bases and J gave up 3 bases; unmatched junction bases: 4. PCR was performed using 60 Vbeta and 13 Jbeta primers. The repertoire was sequenced with immunoSEQ multiplex PCR; TCRdb's copy has only in-frame clones and lacks some. The data show 150,000 or so clones, and the top ten clones hold approximately 2.3%. The receptor was derived from a man in his thirties or forties in good health and CMV-seronegative. Source material: PBMCs. V and J are TRBV28 and TRBJ2-2; 7 positions agree with TRBD2. The chain's CDR3 is CASSLGGSYTGELFF. In DNA, the CDR3 is TGTGCCAGCAGTTTGGGCGGGAGTTACACCGGGGAGCTGTTTTTT.